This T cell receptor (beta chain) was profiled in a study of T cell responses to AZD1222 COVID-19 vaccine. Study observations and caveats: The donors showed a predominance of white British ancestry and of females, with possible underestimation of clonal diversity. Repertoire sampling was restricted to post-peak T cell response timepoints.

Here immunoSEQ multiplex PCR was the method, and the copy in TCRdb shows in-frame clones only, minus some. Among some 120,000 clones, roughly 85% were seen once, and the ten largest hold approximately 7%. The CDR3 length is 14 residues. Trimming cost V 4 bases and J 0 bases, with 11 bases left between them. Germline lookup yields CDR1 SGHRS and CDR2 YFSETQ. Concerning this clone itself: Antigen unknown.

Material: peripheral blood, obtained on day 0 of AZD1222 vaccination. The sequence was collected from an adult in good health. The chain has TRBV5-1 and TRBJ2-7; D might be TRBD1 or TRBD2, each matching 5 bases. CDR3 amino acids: CASSRDALSYEQYF. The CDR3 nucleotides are TGCGCCAGCAGCCGGGACGCCCTCTCCTACGAGCAGTACTTC.